This section outlines one T cell receptor (beta chain) sequence together with its context. Its cognate antigen is unknown. The PCR contained 60 Vbeta and 13 Jbeta primers. The table came from immunoSEQ multiplex PCR; TCRdb's copy has only in-frame clones and leaves some out. Among more than 150,000 clones listed, 75% to 90% were seen once. This record comes from a study of cytomegalovirus exposure and HLA in healthy donors. The trim removed 6 bases at V and 5 bases at J, leaving 8 bases unmatched. CDR3 size: 15 residues. Germline CDR1 and CDR2: MNHEY and SVGAGI. Findings and caveats of the study: Relative to the roughly 690-donor mean, N-insertions were reportedly fewer in an Asian-associated ancestry cluster in a later analysis. The authors listed around 150 TCR beta chains as cytomegalovirus-associated.

These donors, healthy bone marrow donors, were studied. The TCR comes from a girl aged 10 to 17 in good health and CMV-seropositive. The chain combines TRBV6-5 with TRBJ2-7; 12 bases align to TRBD2. The sample consisted of PBMCs. CDR3: CASSFSSGRVDEQYF. In DNA form, the CDR3 reads TGTGCCAGCAGCTTCTCTAGCGGGAGGGTGGACGAGCAGTACTTC.